These 28 T cell receptor beta chains came from one sample sequenced in a study of blood T cell repertoires in COVID-19. Assay used: immunoSEQ multiplex PCR; TCRdb lists only in-frame clones, some missing. The table includes about 35,000 clones, approximately 88% detected once. The material sequenced was peripheral blood. The receptors derive from a human donor in a cohort sampled during active COVID-19.

The rearrangement links TRBV2 to TRBJ2-3; 10 bases map to TRBD2. Trimming removed 3 bases from V and 6 bases from J; junction bases left unmatched: 3. This CDR3 has 14 residues. CDR1 and CDR2 from the germline V gene are SNHLY and FYNNEI. The CDR3 coding sequence is TGTGCCAGCAGTGAGAAGCGGGGGGGGGATACGCAGTATTTT. Amino acid sequence: CASSEKRGGDTQYF.

The V and J genes are TRBV6-6 and TRBJ1-2; TRBD1 aligns across 7 bases. This CDR3 spans 14 amino acids. V lost 6 bases and J lost 8; bases outside the gene matches: 12. Germline values: CDR1 MNHNY, CDR2 SVGAGI (reference sequence). The CDR3 here is CASRDTGDGDGYTF. The CDR3 region has the DNA TGTGCCAGCAGGGATACAGGGGACGGGGACGGCTACACCTTC.

The chain has TRBV27 and TRBJ2-1; 14 nucleotides line up with TRBD2. Per germline, CDR1 MNHEY and CDR2 SMNVEV (reference sequence). The trim removed 5 bases at V and 6 bases at J, leaving 6 bases unmatched. This CDR3 spans 16 amino acids. Written as DNA, the CDR3 is TGTGCCAGCAGTGGAAGACTAGCGGGAGGGACCAATGAGCAGTTCTTC. Translated: CASSGRLAGGTNEQFF.

CDR3 protein: CASSQRGRPDTQYF. The CDR3 DNA reads TGTGCCAGCAGCCAGCGCGGTCGCCCAGATACGCAGTATTTT. The chain links TRBV28 to TRBJ2-3; D call uncertain. V lost 6 bases, J lost 4 bases, and 14 bases lay in between. CDR1 MDHEN and CDR2 SYDVKM come from the germline V gene. The CDR3 is made up of 14 amino acids.

This chain uses TRBV11-3 with TRBJ2-1; D gene ambiguous. With 4 bases removed from V and 6 bases from J, the gap between germline ends came to 7 bases. From germline, CDR1 is SGHNT and CDR2 YENEEA. CDR3 length: 12 residues. The CDR3 is CASSSIGNEQFF. In DNA, the CDR3 is TGTGCCAGCAGCTCGATCGGCAATGAGCAGTTCTTC.

The CDR3 is CATRTGQAGNTIYF. The CDR3 bases are TGTGCCACCAGGACAGGACAGGCTGGAAACACCATATATTTT. This rearrangement joins TRBV15 to TRBJ1-3, with 7 positions matching TRBD1. CDR1 and CDR2 from the germline V gene are LNHNV and YYDKDF (reference sequence). The length of the CDR3 is 14 residues. J lost 2 bases, V lost 6 bases, and 4 bases had no gene match.

This chain joins TRBV3-1 (or the pseudogene TRBV3-2) and TRBJ1-1; D is perhaps TRBD1 (6 bases). The germline V gene has CDR1 LGHDT and CDR2 YNNKEL (reference sequence). Trimming took off 2 bases at V and 1 base at J, with 11 bases between the two ends. The CDR3 runs 15 residues. As DNA, the CDR3 is TGTGCCAGCAGCCAACCCGGACAGAAGAACACTGAAGCTTTCTTT. It specifies CASSQPGQKNTEAFF.

CDR3 in DNA: TGTGCCAGCAAAGACACACTGAACACTGAAGCTTTCTTT. Amino acids: CASKDTLNTEAFF. V gene TRBV6-5 combines with J gene TRBJ1-1; D remains unclear. CDR1 MNHEY and CDR2 SVGAGI come from the germline V gene. The CDR3 is 13 amino acids. Trimming took off 7 bases at V and 0 bases at J, with 9 bases between the two ends.

This clone appeared once. This sequence joins TRBV30 and TRBJ1-3; D gene unclear. Germline CDR1 and CDR2: GTSNPN and SVGIG (reference sequence). V was pared by 0 bases and J by 0 bases, with 6 bases between. This CDR3 has 14 amino acids. The CDR3 DNA is TGTGCCTGGAGTGTACTCCTCTCTGGAAACACCATATATTTT. It specifies CAWSVLLSGNTIYF.

The genes are TRBV5-1 and TRBJ1-1; 9 bases fit TRBD1. The CDR3 loop spans 16 amino acids. J was trimmed by 1 base and V by 4 bases; bases with no gene match: 8. Germline CDR1 SGHRS, CDR2 YFSETQ. The CDR3 DNA reads TGCGCCAGCAGCACCGGGGACAGGGCAAAGAACACTGAAGCTTTCTTT. Translation: CASSTGDRAKNTEAFF.

This clone occurred a few times. V and J are TRBV5-6 and TRBJ2-7; TRBD1 matches 9 bases. The ends lost 0 bases at V and 4 bases at J; junction bases unmatched: 8. This CDR3 comprises 16 residues. Germline CDR1 SGHDT, CDR2 YYEEEE. The CDR3 is CASSLGTGGVVYEQYF. CDR3 sequence (DNA): TGTGCCAGCAGCTTGGGAACAGGGGGCGTCGTTTACGAGCAGTACTTC.

The rearrangement links TRBV19 to TRBJ1-1; the D is unclear. CDR1 LNHDA and CDR2 SQIVND come from the germline V gene (reference sequence). V lost 4 bases, J lost 3 bases, and 9 bases lay in between. The CDR3 sequence is 13 residues long. The CDR3 bases are TGTGCCAGTAGTACAGACACTGACACTGAAGCTTTCTTT. As protein: CASSTDTDTEAFF.

The chain has TRBV7-2 and TRBJ1-1; D possibly corresponds to TRBD1 (6 bases). V lost 2 bases to trimming and J lost 1 base, with 14 bases between them. Germline V CDR1 and CDR2: SGHTA, FQGNSA. The CDR3 sequence is 16 residues long. CDR3 DNA sequence: TGTGCCAGCAGCTTATATTCGAACAGGGCGAACACTGAAGCTTTCTTT. This gives the protein CASSLYSNRANTEAFF.

The chain employs TRBV27 and TRBJ1-3, with TRBD1 as a possible D gene (5 bases). The germline gives CDR1 MNHEY, CDR2 SMNVEV (reference sequence). Trimming removed 5 bases from V and 0 bases from J, with 11 bases in between. This CDR3 has 15 amino acids. CDR3 sequence reads: CASSPGSYSGNTIYF. CDR3 DNA: TGTGCCAGCAGTCCAGGGTCCTACTCTGGAAACACCATATATTTT.

This sequence joins TRBV10-2 and TRBJ1-1, with D perhaps matching TRBD1 (5 bases). Germline V gene sequence: CDR1 WSHSY, CDR2 SAAADI. This CDR3 has 15 amino acids. Trimming stripped 0 bases from V and 3 bases from J, with 11 bases between. CDR3 in DNA: TGCGCCAGCAGTGAGTCGTCGGGGGTCGACACTGAAGCTTTCTTT. It specifies CASSESSGVDTEAFF.

The genes are TRBV10-1 and TRBJ2-1; TRBD1 aligns across 7 bases. The germline gives CDR1 WNHNN, CDR2 SYGVQD (reference sequence). CDR3 length: 12 amino acids. J was trimmed by 8 bases and V by 5 bases; bases with no gene match: 3. CDR3 bases: TGCGCCAGCAGTCCACAGGGGTATGAGCAGTTCTTC. Amino acid sequence: CASSPQGYEQFF.

The J gene is TRBJ2-3, the V gene TRBV7-9; TRBD2 agrees at 13 bases. The CDR3 length is 18 residues. The germline CDR1 and CDR2 sequences are SEHNR and FQNEAQ (reference sequence). The V and J ends lost 8 bases and 3 bases, in that order; junction bases with no gene match: 14. The CDR3, as DNA: TGTGCCAGCGAAAATAGAGTAACTAGCGGGGGGGCAACAGATACGCAGTATTTT. Its protein is CASENRVTSGGATDTQYF. Variable domain in full (rest from reference TRBV7-9 and TRBJ2-3): DTGVSQNPRHKITKRGQNVTFRCDPISEHNRLYWYRQTLGQGPEFLTYFQNEAQLEKSRLLSDRFSAERPKGSFSTLEIQRTEQGDSAMYLCASENRVTSGGATDTQYFGPGTRLTVL.

Written as DNA, the CDR3 is TGTGCCAGCAGCTTGGACAGATCCTCCTACGAGCAGTACTTC. Protein sequence: CASSLDRSSYEQYF. The chain recombines TRBV5-4 with TRBJ2-7; D ambiguous. The length of the CDR3 is 14 residues. Trimming stripped 0 bases from V and 0 bases from J, with 7 bases between. Germline CDR1 is SGHNT and CDR2 is YYREEE (reference sequence).

This rearrangement joins TRBV24-1 to TRBJ1-1, with TRBD1 matching over 7 bases. Per germline, CDR1 KGHDR and CDR2 SFDVKD. The CDR3 spans 15 residues. V shed 2 bases and J 10 bases; nucleotides not matched to a gene: 12. CDR3 sequence (DNA): TGTGCCACCAGTGATTCCCCCCAGGGGGTGGAGGGAGCTTTCTTT. Encoded protein: CATSDSPQGVEGAFF.

V gene TRBV6-5 combines with J gene TRBJ1-1; the match to TRBD1 covers 8 bases. Germline values: CDR1 MNHEY, CDR2 SVGAGI. The length of the CDR3 is 15 residues. J lost 4 bases, V lost 6 bases, and 10 bases had no gene match. The CDR3 sequence is CASSRQGMIPTEAFF. CDR3 in DNA: TGTGCCAGCAGCCGACAGGGGATGATTCCCACTGAAGCTTTCTTT.

V is TRBV19 and J is TRBJ1-1, with D uncertain. Trimming left V 7 bases short and J 1 base short, with 13 bases between. From germline, CDR1 is LNHDA and CDR2 SQIVND (reference sequence). This CDR3 has 14 amino acids. The CDR3 bases are TGTGCCAGTAATACGGGCCGGGGGAACACTGAAGCTTTCTTT. Its translation: CASNTGRGNTEAFF.

This chain uses TRBV27 with TRBJ2-2; 10 nucleotides match TRBD1. The length of the CDR3 is 16 residues. V lost 8 bases to trimming and J lost 7 bases; unmatched junction nucleotides: 13. Germline CDR1 MNHEY, CDR2 SMNVEV (reference sequence). CDR3 protein: CASRSTGTGAYGELFF. In nucleotides, the CDR3 is TGTGCCAGCCGTTCGACCGGGACAGGGGCGTACGGGGAGCTGTTTTTT.

The V and J genes are TRBV7-2 and TRBJ1-3, with a tentative D call TRBD1 (6 bases). Between the trimmed V and J ends, which lost 5 bases and 4 bases, there was a span of 12 bases. Per the germline V gene, CDR1 is SGHTA and CDR2 is FQGNSA. The CDR3 contains 14 residues. CDR3 residues: CASSPGTTGNTIYF. CDR3 nucleotides: TGTGCCAGCAGCCCCGGGACAACCGGAAACACCATATATTTT.

This clone has just a few counts. The chain uses TRBV5-1 and TRBJ2-7, with a tentative D call TRBD1 (6 bases). Germline V lookup: CDR1 SGHRS, CDR2 YFSETQ. The CDR3 spans 13 residues. V was pared by 4 bases and J by 6 bases, with 14 bases between. Here the CDR3 DNA reads TGCGCCAGCAGCGCAGGGACACGAAGCGAGCAGTACTTC. It is translated as CASSAGTRSEQYF.

This chain uses TRBV19 with TRBJ2-7, with D possibly being TRBD1 (6 bases). This CDR3 is built from 17 residues. Germline V gene data show CDR1 as LNHDA and CDR2 as SQIVND (reference sequence). V was cut by 5 bases and J by 2 bases, with 22 bases left in between. The CDR3: CASSGAPGQSQPYEQYF. CDR3 nucleotides: TGTGCCAGTAGTGGGGCCCCAGGACAGAGTCAACCCTACGAGCAGTACTTC.

The chain couples TRBV2 to TRBJ2-2; D not certain. Deletions cut 4 bases from V and 1 base from J, with 4 bases between. Germline values: CDR1 SNHLY, CDR2 FYNNEI. This CDR3 contains 13 residues. The CDR3 region has the DNA TGTGCCAGCAGTGCAGGGAACACCGGGGAGCTGTTTTTT. As protein: CASSAGNTGELFF.

In regard to this clone: A read error may account for a junction end that differs from germline. The rearrangement joins TRBV7-7 to TRBJ1-3; TRBD1 might be the D (6 bases). Germline V CDR1 and CDR2: SSHAT, FNYEAQ (reference sequence). The CDR3 totals 15 residues. The CDR3 nucleotides are TGTGCTAGCAGCTTAGCACAGGGTGCTGGAAACACCATATATTTT. As protein: CASSLAQGAGNTIYF.

The chain joins TRBV5-6 to TRBJ2-1, with 11 bases lining up with TRBD2. The CDR3 consists of 16 residues. The germline V gene has CDR1 SGHDT and CDR2 YYEEEE. V lost 4 bases, J lost 0 bases, and 3 bases stayed unmatched. CDR3 protein: CASSGGLADSYNEQFF. As DNA, the CDR3 is TGTGCCAGCAGCGGGGGACTAGCGGACTCCTACAATGAGCAGTTCTTC.